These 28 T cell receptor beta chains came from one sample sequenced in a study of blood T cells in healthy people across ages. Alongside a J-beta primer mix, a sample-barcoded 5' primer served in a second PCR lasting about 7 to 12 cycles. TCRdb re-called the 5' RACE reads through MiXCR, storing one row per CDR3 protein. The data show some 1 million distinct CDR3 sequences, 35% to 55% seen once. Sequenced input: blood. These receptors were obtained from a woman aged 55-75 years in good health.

The CDR3 DNA follows: TGCAGTGCCCAGGACAGGCTGATGGGATACGCGTATTTT. It translates to CSAQDRLMGYAYF. V is TRBV20-1 and J is TRBJ2-3; 7 positions agree with TRBD1. The V gene end was trimmed by 6 bases and the J gene end by 14 bases; junction bases not matched to a gene: 17. Germline values: CDR1 DFQATT, CDR2 SNEGSKA (reference sequence). The CDR3 is 13 residues long.

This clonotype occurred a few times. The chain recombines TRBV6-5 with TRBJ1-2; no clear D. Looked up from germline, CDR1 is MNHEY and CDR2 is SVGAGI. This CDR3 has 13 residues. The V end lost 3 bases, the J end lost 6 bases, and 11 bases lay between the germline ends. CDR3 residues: CASSYFTGNGYTF. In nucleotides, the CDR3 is TGTGCCAGCAGTTATTTTACGGGGAATGGCTACACCTTC.

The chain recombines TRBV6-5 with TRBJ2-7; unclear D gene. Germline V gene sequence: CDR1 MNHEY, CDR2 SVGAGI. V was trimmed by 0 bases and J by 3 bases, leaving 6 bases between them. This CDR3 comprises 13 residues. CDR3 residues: CASSYSAIYEQYF. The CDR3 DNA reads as TGTGCCAGCAGTTACTCGGCCATCTACGAGCAGTACTTC.

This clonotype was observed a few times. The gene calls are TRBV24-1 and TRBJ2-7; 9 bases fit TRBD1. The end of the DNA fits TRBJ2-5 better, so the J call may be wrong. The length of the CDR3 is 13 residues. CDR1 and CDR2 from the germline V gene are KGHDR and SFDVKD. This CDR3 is CATSQTGGETQYF. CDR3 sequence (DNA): TGTGCCACCAGTCAGACAGGGGGAGAGACCCAGTACTTC.

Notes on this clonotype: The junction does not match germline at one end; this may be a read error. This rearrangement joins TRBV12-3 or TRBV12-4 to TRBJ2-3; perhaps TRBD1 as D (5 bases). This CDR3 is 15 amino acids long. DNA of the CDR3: TGTGCCAGCAGTCTGACCAGGGTGAGTGCAGATACGCAATATTTT. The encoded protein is CASSLTRVSADTQYF.

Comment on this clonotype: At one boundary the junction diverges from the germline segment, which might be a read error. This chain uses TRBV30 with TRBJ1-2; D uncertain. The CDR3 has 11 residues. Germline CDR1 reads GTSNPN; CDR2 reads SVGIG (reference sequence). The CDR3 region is CAGSVGYGYTF. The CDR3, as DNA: TGTGCCGGGAGTGTGGGCTATGGCTACACCTTC.

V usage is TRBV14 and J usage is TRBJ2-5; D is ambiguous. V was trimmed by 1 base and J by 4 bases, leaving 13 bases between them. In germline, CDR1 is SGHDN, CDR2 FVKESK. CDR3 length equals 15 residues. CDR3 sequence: CASSQGEGPSETQYF. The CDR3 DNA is TGTGCCAGCAGCCAAGGTGAAGGGCCCTCAGAGACCCAGTACTTC.

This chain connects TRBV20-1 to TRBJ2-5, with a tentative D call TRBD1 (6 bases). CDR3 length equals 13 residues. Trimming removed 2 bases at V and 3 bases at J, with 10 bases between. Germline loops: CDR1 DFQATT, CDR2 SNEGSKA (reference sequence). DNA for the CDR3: TGCAGTGCTAGAAGCCAGGGGAAAGAGACCCAGTACTTC. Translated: CSARSQGKETQYF.

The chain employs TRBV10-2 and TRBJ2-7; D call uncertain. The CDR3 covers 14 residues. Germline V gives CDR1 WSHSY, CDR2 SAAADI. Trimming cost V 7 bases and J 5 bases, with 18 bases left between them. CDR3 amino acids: CASTRGGSINEQYF. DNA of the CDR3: TGCGCCAGCACTCGAGGCGGCTCAATTAACGAGCAGTACTTC.

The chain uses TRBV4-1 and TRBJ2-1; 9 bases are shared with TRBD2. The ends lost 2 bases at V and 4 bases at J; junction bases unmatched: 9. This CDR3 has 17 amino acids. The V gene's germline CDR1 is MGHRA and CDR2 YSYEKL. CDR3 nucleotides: TGCGCCAGCAGCCAATTTGGCGGGAGGGCCGGGTACAATGAGCAGTTCTTC. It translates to CASSQFGGRAGYNEQFF.

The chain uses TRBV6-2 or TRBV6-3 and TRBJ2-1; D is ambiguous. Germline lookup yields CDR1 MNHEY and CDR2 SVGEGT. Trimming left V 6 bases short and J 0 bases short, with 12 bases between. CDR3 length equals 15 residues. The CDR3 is CASREDWSSYNEQFF. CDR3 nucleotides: TGTGCCAGCAGGGAAGACTGGAGCTCCTACAATGAGCAGTTCTTC.

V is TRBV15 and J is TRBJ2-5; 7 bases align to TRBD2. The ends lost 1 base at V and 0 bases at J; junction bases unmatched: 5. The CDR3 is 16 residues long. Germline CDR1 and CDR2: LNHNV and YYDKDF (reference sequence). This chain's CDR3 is CATSRVSGKYQETQYF. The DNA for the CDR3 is TGTGCCACCAGCAGAGTGAGCGGGAAGTACCAAGAGACCCAGTACTTC.

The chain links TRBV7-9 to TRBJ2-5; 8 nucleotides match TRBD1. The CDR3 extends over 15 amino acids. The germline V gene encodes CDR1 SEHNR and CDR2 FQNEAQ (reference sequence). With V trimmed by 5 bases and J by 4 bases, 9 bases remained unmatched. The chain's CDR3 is CASSPGTGRGETQYF. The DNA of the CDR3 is TGTGCCAGCAGCCCGGGGACAGGTCGGGGAGAGACCCAGTACTTC.

The CDR3 is CASSILAELDNEQFF. The CDR3 bases are TGTGCCAGTAGTATCCTAGCGGAGTTAGACAATGAGCAGTTCTTC. The chain is built from TRBV19 and TRBJ2-1; TRBD2 matches 7 bases. The CDR3 contains 15 residues. CDR1 and CDR2 (germline): LNHDA, SQIVND (reference sequence). V shed 3 bases and J 5 bases; nucleotides not matched to a gene: 7.

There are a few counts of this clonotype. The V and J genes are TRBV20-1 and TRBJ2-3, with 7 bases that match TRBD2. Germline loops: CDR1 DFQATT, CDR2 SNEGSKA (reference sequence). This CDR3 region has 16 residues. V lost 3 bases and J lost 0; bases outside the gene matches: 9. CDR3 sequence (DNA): TGCAGTGCTAGCATGGTTCGGCGGGAGAGCACAGATACGCAGTATTTT. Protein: CSASMVRRESTDTQYF.

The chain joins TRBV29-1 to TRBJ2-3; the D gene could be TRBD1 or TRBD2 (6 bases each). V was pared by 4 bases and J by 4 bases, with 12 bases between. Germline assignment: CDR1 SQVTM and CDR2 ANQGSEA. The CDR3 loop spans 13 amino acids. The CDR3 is CSVGGAVADTQYF. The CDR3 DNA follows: TGCAGCGTTGGGGGGGCGGTGGCAGATACGCAGTATTTT.

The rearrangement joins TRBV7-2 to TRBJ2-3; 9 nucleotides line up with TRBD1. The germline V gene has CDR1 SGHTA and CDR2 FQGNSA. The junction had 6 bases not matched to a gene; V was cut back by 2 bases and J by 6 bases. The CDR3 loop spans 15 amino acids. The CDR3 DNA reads TGTGCCAGCAGCTTAAGACAGGGGGTTGCGGATACGCAGTATTTT. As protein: CASSLRQGVADTQYF. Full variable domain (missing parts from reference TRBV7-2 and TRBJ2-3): GAGVSQSPSNKVTEKGKDVELRCDPISGHTALYWYRQSLGQGLEFLIYFQGNSAPDKSGLPSDRFSAERTGGSVSTLTIQRTQQEDSAVYLCASSLRQGVADTQYFGPGTRLTVL.

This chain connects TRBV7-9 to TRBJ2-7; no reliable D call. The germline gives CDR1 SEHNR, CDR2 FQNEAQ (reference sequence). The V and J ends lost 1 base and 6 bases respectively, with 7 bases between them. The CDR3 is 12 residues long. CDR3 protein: CASSLEASEQYF. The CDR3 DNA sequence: TGTGCCAGCAGCTTAGAAGCTTCCGAGCAGTACTTC.

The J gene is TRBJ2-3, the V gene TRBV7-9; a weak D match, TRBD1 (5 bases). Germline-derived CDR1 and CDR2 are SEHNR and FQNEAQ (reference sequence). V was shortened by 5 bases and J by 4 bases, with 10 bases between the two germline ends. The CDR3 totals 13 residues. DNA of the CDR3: TGTGCCAGCAGCGCTCAGGGCCCAGATACGCAGTATTTT. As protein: CASSAQGPDTQYF.

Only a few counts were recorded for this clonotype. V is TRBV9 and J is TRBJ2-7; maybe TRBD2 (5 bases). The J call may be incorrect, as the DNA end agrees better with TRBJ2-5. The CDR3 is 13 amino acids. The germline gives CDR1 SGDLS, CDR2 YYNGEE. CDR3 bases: TGTGCCAGCAGCGTAGACGGGGAGGAGACCCAGTACTTC. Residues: CASSVDGEETQYF.

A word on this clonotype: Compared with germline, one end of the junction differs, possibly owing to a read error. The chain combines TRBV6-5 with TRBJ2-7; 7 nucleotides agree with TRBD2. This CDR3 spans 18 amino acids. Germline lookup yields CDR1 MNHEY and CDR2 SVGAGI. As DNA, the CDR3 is TGTGCCGGCAGTTACCCTAGGGAGAGCGGGAAACAATTCTACGAGCAGTACTTC. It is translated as CAGSYPRESGKQFYEQYF.

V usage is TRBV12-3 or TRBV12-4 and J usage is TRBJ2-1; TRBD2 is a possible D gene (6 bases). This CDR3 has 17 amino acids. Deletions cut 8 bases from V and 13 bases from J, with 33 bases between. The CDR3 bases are TGTGCCAGCTCCAAGCTCGTTTGGCGGGATGGGGGAGAGACCCAGTTCTTC. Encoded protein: CASSKLVWRDGGETQFF.

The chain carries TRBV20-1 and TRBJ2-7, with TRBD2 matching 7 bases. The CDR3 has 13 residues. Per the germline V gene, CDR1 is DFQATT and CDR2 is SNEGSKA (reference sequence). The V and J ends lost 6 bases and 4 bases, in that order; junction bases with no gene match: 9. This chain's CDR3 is CSAVGGSVYEQYF. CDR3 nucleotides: TGCAGTGCCGTAGGCGGGAGTGTTTACGAGCAGTACTTC.

CDR3 region: CASKARQGYNEQFF. In DNA, the CDR3 is TGTGCCAGCAAGGCGAGACAGGGATACAATGAGCAGTTCTTC. The chain joins TRBV13 to TRBJ2-1; 7 bases align to TRBD1. CDR3 length: 14 amino acids. The germline gives CDR1 PRHDT, CDR2 FYEKMQ (reference sequence). With V trimmed by 7 bases and J by 4 bases, 7 bases remained unmatched. The full variable domain, with the rest looked up from reference TRBV13 and TRBJ2-1, is AAGVIQSPRHLIKEKRETATLKCYPIPRHDTVYWYQQGPGQDPQFLISFYEKMQSDKGSIPDRFSAQQFSDYHSELNMSSLELGDSALYFCASKARQGYNEQFFGPGTRLTVL.

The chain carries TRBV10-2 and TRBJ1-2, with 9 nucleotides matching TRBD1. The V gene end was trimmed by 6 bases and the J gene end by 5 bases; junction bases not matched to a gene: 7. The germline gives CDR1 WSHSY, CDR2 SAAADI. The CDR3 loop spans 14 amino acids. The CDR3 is CASSGQGPGYGYTF. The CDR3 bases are TGCGCCAGCAGCGGACAGGGGCCCGGTTATGGCTACACCTTC.

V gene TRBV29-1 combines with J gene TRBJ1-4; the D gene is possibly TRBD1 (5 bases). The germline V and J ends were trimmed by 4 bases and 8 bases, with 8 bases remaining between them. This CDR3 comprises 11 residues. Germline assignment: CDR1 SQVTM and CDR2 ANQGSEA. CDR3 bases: TGCAGCGTTGCAGAGGGGGAAAAACTGTTTTTT. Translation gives CSVAEGEKLFF.

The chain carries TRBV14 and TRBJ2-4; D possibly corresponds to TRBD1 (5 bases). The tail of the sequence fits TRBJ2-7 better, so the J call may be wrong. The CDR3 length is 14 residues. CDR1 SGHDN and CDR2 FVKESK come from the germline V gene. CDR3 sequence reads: CASSQAGPRNEQYF. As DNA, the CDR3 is TGTGCCAGCAGCCAAGCAGGGCCTCGGAACGAGCAGTACTTC.

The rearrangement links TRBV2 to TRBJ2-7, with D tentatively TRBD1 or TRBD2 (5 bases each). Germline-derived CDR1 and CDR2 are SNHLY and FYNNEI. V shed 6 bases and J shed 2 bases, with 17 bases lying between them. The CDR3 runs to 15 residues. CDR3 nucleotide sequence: TGTGCCAGCAGGAGGGGATTGGCAGTTACCTACGAGCAGTACTTC. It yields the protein CASRRGLAVTYEQYF.